The clone carrying this TCR beta chain has more than one count but fewer than ten. The antigen remains undetermined. The record originates from a study of beta chain features in type 1 diabetes. As for the study in general: Over all samples combined, about 99,000,000 sorted cells were examined. Study-level points and caveats: Type 1 diabetes patients showed a moderate but significant shortening of TCRB CDR3s in all four CD4+ subsets. There were fewer insertions and more deletions at the VDJ junctions of type 1 diabetes patients.

Sorted CD4+ subsets: naive, central memory, regulatory, stem cell-like memory (CD45RO/CCR7/CD25/CD127/CD95/CD27 panel). Once sorted, every population was more than 95% pure. Expressed TCRB transcripts were sequenced after all isolated RNA was converted to cDNA. Using immunoSEQ multiplex PCR, the repertoire was profiled, and TCRdb retains in-frame clones only, with some absent. The sample yields approximately 160,000 clones, under 13% seen once. With 3 bases removed from V and 3 bases from J, the gap between germline ends came to 19 bases. CDR3 length equals 17 residues. The germline gives CDR1 SGDLS, CDR2 YYNGEE.

The sequence derives from a man aged 25 to 40 with type 1 diabetes. V usage is TRBV9 and J usage is TRBJ1-5, with TRBD1 as a possible D gene (6 bases). Sequencing was performed on central memory CD4+ T cells from blood. DNA for the CDR3: TGTGCCAGCAGCGCACACCAATCACAGGGCCCCAATCAGCCCCAGCATTTT. This translates into CASSAHQSQGPNQPQHF.